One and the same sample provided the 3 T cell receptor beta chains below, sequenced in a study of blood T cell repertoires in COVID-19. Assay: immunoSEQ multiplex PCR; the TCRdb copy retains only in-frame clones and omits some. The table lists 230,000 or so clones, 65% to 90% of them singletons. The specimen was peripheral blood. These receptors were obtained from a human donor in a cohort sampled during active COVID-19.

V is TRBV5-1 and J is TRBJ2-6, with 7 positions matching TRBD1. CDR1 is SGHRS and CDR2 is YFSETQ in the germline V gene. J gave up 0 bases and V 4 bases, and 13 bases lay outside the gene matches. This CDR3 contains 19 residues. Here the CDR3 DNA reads TGCGCCAGCAGCAAGATGGACAGGCCCTACTCCTCTGGGGCCAACGTCCTGACTTTC. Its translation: CASSKMDRPYSSGANVLTF. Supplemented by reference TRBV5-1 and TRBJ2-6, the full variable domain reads KAGVTQTPRYLIKTRGQQVTLSCSPISGHRSVSWYQQTPGQGLQFLFEYFSETQRNKGNFPGRFSGRQFSNSRSEMNVSTLELGDSALYLCASSKMDRPYSSGANVLTFGAGSRLTVL.

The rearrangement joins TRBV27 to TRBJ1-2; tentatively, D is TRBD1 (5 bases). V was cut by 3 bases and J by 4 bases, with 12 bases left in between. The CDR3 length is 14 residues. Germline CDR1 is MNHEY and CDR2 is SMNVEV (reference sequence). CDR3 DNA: TGTGCCAGCAGTTTTCTAGGGGCTGGCTATGGCTACACCTTC. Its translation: CASSFLGAGYGYTF.

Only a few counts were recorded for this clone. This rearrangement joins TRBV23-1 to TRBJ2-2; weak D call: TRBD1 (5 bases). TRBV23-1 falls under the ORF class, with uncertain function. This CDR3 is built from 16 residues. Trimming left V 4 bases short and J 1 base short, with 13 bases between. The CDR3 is CASSLDEQGNTGELFF. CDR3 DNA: TGCGCCAGCAGTCTGGATGAGCAGGGGAACACCGGGGAGCTGTTTTTT.